The clone carrying this T cell receptor beta chain was seen a few times. The antigen is not known. Once RNA had been extracted, it was reverse transcribed into cDNA to act as the sequencing template. TCRdb's copy holds only in-frame clones and misses some; the assay was immunoSEQ multiplex PCR. The sample has 160,000 or so clones, about 53% seen once. The record originates from a study of CD8+ T cells in alopecia areata. On the study more broadly: Patients in the treated group were given tofacitinib by mouth, 5 to 10 mg twice a day.

Study-wide results and limits: Clonality exceeded that of normal scalp in lesional scalp, most notably in alopecia totalis/universalis.

Sorting of CD4+ and CD8+ T cells was performed on PBMCs. The CDR3 consists of 14 residues. CDR1 and CDR2 from the germline V gene are SQVTM and ANQGSEA. V lost 5 bases and J lost 2, with 14 bases in between. This receptor was identified in a human donor with alopecia areata. The rearrangement uses TRBV29-1 and TRBJ2-3; D possibly corresponds to TRBD2 (6 bases). The sequencing here drew on CD8+ T cells sorted from blood, taken at week 0. In DNA form, the CDR3 reads TGCAGCGTTCTGGGGGGAACTATCACAGATACGCAGTATTTT. Translated, it gives CSVLGGTITDTQYF.